The rows below give T cell receptor beta chains drawn from one sample of a study of shared clonotypes between healthy human individuals. Sequencing was performed with immunoSEQ multiplex PCR; in TCRdb, only in-frame clones are kept and a portion is missing. The table has hundreds of thousands of clones, under 80% seen once. What was sequenced was memory CD4+ T cells sorted from blood. These receptors were collected from a man aged 25-40 years in good health. Each CDR3 is given with its conserved first and last residue. A D gene is named only where the DNA matches it firmly. Size values are once, few and many counts, or a class for expanded clones, and some rows have none.

TRBJ1-5 - TRBV7-8 - CASSSQGQNNQPQHF TGTGCCAGCAGCTCCCAAGGGCAGAACAATCAGCCCCAGCATTTT
TRBJ1-1 few TRBV14 - CASSLQGNTEAFF TGTGCCAGCAGCCTACAGGGGAACACTGAAGCTTTCTTT
TRBJ1-1 - TRBV19 - CATTSAGTEAFF TGTGCCACCACCTCAGCCGGCACTGAAGCTTTCTTT
TRBJ2-2 - TRBV7-8 TRBD2 CASSLIAGAGELFF TGTGCCAGCAGCTTAATAGCGGGAGCCGGGGAGCTGTTTTTT
TRBJ1-2 - TRBV27 TRBD1 CASRTGTGVGYTF TGTGCCAGCAGGACAGGGACAGGGGTCGGCTACACCTTC
TRBJ1-6 - TRBV11-2 - CASSWGQHNSPLHF TGTGCCAGCAGCTGGGGACAACATAATTCACCCCTCCACTTT
TRBJ1-1 - TRBV5-5 - CASTETGGLATGFF TGTGCCAGTACGGAGACAGGAGGTCTTGCGACTGGTTTCTTT
TRBJ2-3 few TRBV7-9 TRBD2 CASSRGLDTDTQYF TGTGCCAGCAGCCGAGGACTAGACACAGATACGCAGTATTTT
TRBJ2-1 - TRBV7-8 TRBD2 CASSPTAGVGNEQFF TGTGCCAGCAGTCCTACCGCGGGAGTCGGCAATGAGCAGTTCTTC
TRBJ1-2 - TRBV6-5 - CASSLRGPPLYGYTF TGTGCCAGCAGTTTGAGGGGACCGCCGCTCTATGGCTACACCTTC
TRBJ2-7 - TRBV7-9 TRBD1 CASSLAGQGPYEQYF TGTGCCAGCAGCTTAGCCGGACAGGGGCCCTACGAGCAGTACTTC
TRBJ2-6 - TRBV28 - CASSFLASGANVLTF TGTGCCAGCAGTTTCCTAGCCTCTGGGGCCAACGTCCTGACTTTC
TRBJ1-2 - TRBV6-5 - CASSLRQRGYTF TGTGCCAGCAGTCTCCGACAGAGGGGCTACACCTTC
TRBJ2-1 - TRBV25-1 - CATSGGIETNEQFF TGTGCCACCTCCGGCGGGATCGAAACCAATGAGCAGTTCTTC
TRBJ2-6 - TRBV6-1 - CASSGTVYSGANVLTF TGTGCCAGCAGTGGGACAGTTTACTCTGGGGCCAACGTCCTGACTTTC
TRBJ2-7 - TRBV7-6 - CASSRDGTYEQYF TGTGCCAGCAGTAGGGACGGTACCTACGAGCAGTACTTC
TRBJ2-7 - TRBV5-4 TRBD2 CASSLGAGSGGSYEQYF TGTGCCAGCAGCTTGGGGGCTGGGAGCGGGGGCTCCTACGAGCAGTACTTC
TRBJ2-5 - TRBV5-1 - CASSFGTRGGETQYF TGCGCCAGCAGCTTCGGGACTCGAGGCGGAGAGACCCAGTACTTC
TRBJ2-2 - TRBV5-6 - CASSFGWEPGLGTGELFF TGTGCCAGCAGCTTTGGTTGGGAACCAGGACTGGGGACCGGGGAGCTGTTTTTT
TRBJ1-2 few TRBV28 - CASKIGDRNGYTF TGTGCCAGCAAAATCGGCGACCGGAATGGCTACACCTTC
TRBJ2-2 - TRBV14 TRBD2 CASKIAGAGTGELFF TGTGCCAGCAAGATAGCGGGAGCTGGCACCGGGGAGCTGTTTTTT
TRBJ2-1 once TRBV7-2 TRBD1 CASSSSGGVIYNEQFF TGTGCCAGCAGCTCCTCAGGGGGCGTTATTTATAATGAGCAGTTCTTC
TRBJ2-7 - TRBV11-2 TRBD1 CASSSIARGQGITYEQYF TGTGCCAGCAGCTCGATAGCGCGGGGACAGGGGATTACCTACGAGCAGTACTTC
TRBJ1-5 - TRBV5-6 - CASSFRPQQPQHF TGTGCCAGCAGCTTTCGCCCCCAGCAGCCCCAGCATTTT
TRBJ2-1 once TRBV7-2 - CASSPSSTRSYNEQFF TGTGCCAGCAGCCCCAGCTCGACCCGTTCCTACAATGAGCAGTTCTTC
TRBJ2-6 - TRBV6-6 - CASSYGGQSGANVLTF TGTGCCAGCAGTTACGGGGGGCAATCTGGGGCCAACGTCCTGACTTTC
TRBJ2-1 - TRBV5-1 TRBD2 CASSLAGGANEQFF TGCGCCAGCAGCTTGGCGGGAGGAGCCAATGAGCAGTTCTTC
TRBJ2-1 - TRBV9 TRBD2 CASSRGTSGPSSYNEQFF TGTGCCAGCAGCCGAGGGACTAGCGGGCCGAGCTCCTACAATGAGCAGTTCTTC
TRBJ2-3 - TRBV19 - CASSAGLHTDTQYF TGTGCCAGTAGTGCCGGCCTCCACACAGATACGCAGTATTTT
TRBJ2-1 - TRBV2 - CASSALPTSKDYNEQFF TGTGCCAGCAGTGCACTACCGACCTCTAAAGATTACAATGAGCAGTTCTTC
TRBJ2-3 - TRBV29-1 - CSFYLSTDTQYF TGCAGCTTCTACCTTAGCACAGATACGCAGTATTTT
TRBJ2-7 - TRBV7-2 TRBD1 CASSPRTGYEQYF TGTGCCAGCAGCCCAAGGACAGGCTACGAGCAGTACTTC
TRBJ2-7 once TRBV21-1 - CASSKEVTRSCSEQYF TGTGCCAGCAGCAAAGAGGTGACTAGGAGCTGCTCCGAGCAGTACTTC
TRBJ2-7 - TRBV7-3 - CASTGWQYF TGTGCCAGCACCGGGTGGCAGTACTTC
TRBJ2-5 once TRBV6-1 - CATRHGETQYF TGTGCCACCCGGCACGGCGAGACCCAGTACTTC